This TCR beta chain was sequenced during a study of molecular identifiers for immune sequencing clone quantification. General study results and limits: Barcode sharing among identical TCR molecules could make large clones appear smaller.

From the PCR reads, TCRdb called clonotypes with MiXCR, one entry per CDR3 protein. The sample carries about 10,000 distinct CDR3 sequences, over 15% recorded once. The CDR3 spans 14 residues. Trimming took 0 bases from V and 1 from J, leaving 8 bases between them. Per the germline V gene, CDR1 is SGHNT and CDR2 is YYREEE (reference sequence). Ten or more counts support this clonotype. Antigen specificity is unknown. The sample consisted of naive CD8+ T cells from blood, with Jurkat cell RNA spiked in. This sample's subset: FACS-sorted CD8+CD4-CCR7+CD45RA+ naive T cells. The sequence was obtained from a human donor in good health. Some libraries in this study had Jurkat cell RNA spiked in. The chain carries TRBV5-4 and TRBJ2-7; D remains ambiguous. CDR3 protein: CASSLAPDSYEQYF. The DNA for the CDR3 is TGTGCCAGCAGCTTGGCGCCCGATTCCTACGAGCAGTACTTC.